This T cell receptor (beta chain) derives from a study of T cells in Graves' hyperthyroidism and ophthalmopathy. Study-level findings and limits: Expanded thyroid clonotypes (above 0.001) were mostly also found in blood. Ophthalmopathy and stable hyperthyroidism were told apart by a 13 V-J model.

This clonotype is a singleton in its sample. Its antigen is undetermined. V lost 5 bases to trimming and J lost 0 bases; unmatched junction nucleotides: 14. Germline V lookup: CDR1 SEHNR, CDR2 FQNEAQ (reference sequence). The CDR3 runs 19 residues. RNA transcripts yielded amplified TCR beta CDR3 regions. TCR CDR3 regions were first amplified by RT-PCR with HTBI primers. Each CDR3 protein gets one entry after TCRdb re-called the multiplex PCR reads with MiXCR. The top ten hold under 20% of the sample, which has a few hundred thousand distinct CDR3 sequences, 15% to 20% seen once. The clonotype comes from a woman aged 18 to 35 with Graves' ophthalmopathy. The specimen sequenced was blood. The chain recombines TRBV7-9 with TRBJ2-4, with 9 bases identical to TRBD1. The CDR3 is CASSPPGTGRGRAKNIQYF. As DNA, the CDR3 is TGTGCCAGCAGCCCTCCCGGGACAGGGAGAGGAAGAGCCAAAAACATTCAGTACTTC.